These T cell receptor beta chains were read from a single sample in a study of early T cells in non-severe SARS-CoV-2 infection. Each CDR3 protein gets one entry after TCRdb re-called the 5' RACE reads with MiXCR. The table shows roughly 48,000 distinct CDR3 sequences, with around 5.2% occurring only once. The source material was whole blood. These receptors were obtained from an adult who was a healthcare worker with PCR-confirmed SARS-CoV-2 infection or an uninfected control (not recorded which). CDR3s include the opening cysteine and the closing phenylalanine or tryptophan.

cdr3_aa	v_call	j_call
CASFGTGVNNEQFF	TRBV5-5	TRBJ2-1
CASKILAGGLTGELFF	TRBV12-3/TRBV12-4	TRBJ2-2
CASSQDRTRRAQYF	TRBV4-2	TRBJ2-5
CASSLPSDTQYF	TRBV5-1	TRBJ2-3
CASSDGGYNEQFF	TRBV6-4	TRBJ2-1
CASSIVAGVIYGYTF	TRBV19	TRBJ1-2
CASRRTSSSYNEQFF	TRBV11-2	TRBJ2-1
CASSWRTEETQYF	TRBV7-2	TRBJ2-5
CASSLGSGGADTQYF	TRBV5-4	TRBJ2-3
CASSPGPVGEQYF	TRBV6-5	TRBJ2-7
CATTLGASVTDTQYF	TRBV19	TRBJ2-3
CATTSSGRREKLFF	TRBV2	TRBJ1-4
CSVVGGYEQYF	TRBV29-1	TRBJ2-7
CSALAAGTSGRRTDTQYF	TRBV20-1	TRBJ2-3
CASILRQALQSGDTQYF	TRBV12-3/TRBV12-4	TRBJ2-3
CASSSSAVGPESNYGYTF	TRBV7-9	TRBJ1-2
CASKQTGGNTEAFF	TRBV11-3	TRBJ1-1
CASSLDGYGYTF	TRBV12-3/TRBV12-4	TRBJ1-2
CASSPPFAGGPSQETQYF	TRBV3-1	TRBJ2-5
CASSPDGGGIQPQHF	TRBV7-2	TRBJ1-5
CASSHGTGARGTEAFF	TRBV18	TRBJ1-1
CASSPRELRETQYF	TRBV7-2	TRBJ2-5
CASTLAGSSYEQYF	TRBV6-2/TRBV6-3	TRBJ2-7
CASSPPRGTSGDIQYF	TRBV18	TRBJ2-4
CASSLRDRINTEAFF	TRBV5-6	TRBJ1-1
CASSNSDKPNTEAFF	TRBV7-3	TRBJ1-1
CASRDSGTANEKLFF	TRBV11-2	TRBJ1-4
CASIKGAGKLGEQFF	TRBV12-3/TRBV12-4	TRBJ2-1
CASSSQGQYQPQHF	TRBV7-9	TRBJ1-5
CASSSLYGEQFF	TRBV7-9	TRBJ2-1
CASRRTGISYNEQFF	TRBV6-1	TRBJ2-1
CAISANDEQYF	TRBV10-3	TRBJ2-7
CASSLGKGTNEKLFF	TRBV11-2	TRBJ1-4
CASSVAGNIRNEQFF	TRBV5-1	TRBJ2-1
CASSPRLVYNEQFF	TRBV7-2	TRBJ2-1